This T cell receptor (beta chain) appears in the sequencing data of a study of blood T cell repertoires in COVID-19. About the study: The study drew acute and convalescent COVID-19 samples from the United States, Italy and Spain. T cells, B-cell-depleted T cells, or PBMCs supplied cDNA or gDNA.

The Seattle patients, enrolled during active infection, were followed longitudinally. V lost 8 bases to trimming and J lost 10 bases, with 12 bases between them. Germline-derived CDR1 and CDR2 are SNHLY and FYNNEI. The CDR3 runs to 12 residues. Per the authors' pipeline: Amplification with reference gene primers provided the estimates of nucleated cell counts. The data were produced by immunoSEQ multiplex PCR, yet TCRdb's version contains in-frame clones alone and is incomplete. V and J calls and clone size are as listed in that table; D and trimming were resolved from the DNA. The data hold 150,000 to 200,000 clones, with about 90% observed a single time.

The chain links TRBV2 to TRBJ1-6; D is unclear. The receptor comes from a man in his thirties or forties with COVID-19, enrolled during active disease. The material sequenced was peripheral blood. The CDR3 DNA follows: TGTGCCAGCGGATGGAGCGTCTCACCCCTCCACTTT. Protein product: CASGWSVSPLHF.